This T cell receptor beta chain was recovered during a study of shared clonotypes between healthy human individuals. Terminally differentiated effector memory CD45RA+ cells were excluded from the naive CD8 cells, which were CD45RO-negative and positively selected for CCR7. Clones were read by immunoSEQ multiplex PCR, and TCRdb kept only the in-frame ones, dropping some. The sample records 630,000 or so clones, 98% being singletons. The CDR3 length is 15 residues. V shed 4 bases, J shed 3 bases, and the junction held 9 bases outside the gene matches. Germline CDR1 is SEHNR and CDR2 is FQNEAQ (reference sequence).

The material sequenced was naive CD8+ T cells sorted from blood. V and J are TRBV7-9 and TRBJ2-7, with TRBD2 matching 7 bases. This receptor was taken from a man aged 30-40 years in good health. The CDR3 DNA reads TGTGCCAGCAGCTCGCCTAGCGGAAGATTCTACGAGCAGTACTTC. It codes for CASSSPSGRFYEQYF.